Sequencing of this TCR beta chain was carried out in a study of T cell repertoires in cytomegalovirus infection. Across the whole study: CMV epitopes used comprised recently identified HLA-C-restricted ones and well-studied HLA-B-restricted ones. A matching HLA type, together with CMV infection, was signaled by public TCR beta signatures.

Germline V gene lookup returns CDR1 ENHRY and CDR2 SYGVKD. The CDR3 has 16 amino acids. The V gene lost 0 bases and the J gene lost 2 bases, with 13 bases spanning the gap. Via MiXCR, TCRdb re-called the reads, giving one row per CDR3 protein. The sample lists 570,000 or so distinct CDR3 sequences, approximately 40% occurring once. To note about this clonotype: The antigen remains undetermined.

The source is a human donor in good health (CMV status not recorded). Some clones in this sample may be carry-over from other donors' samples. This specimen consisted of cultured PBMCs, obtained from culture after CMV antigen stimulation. The chain combines TRBV10-3 with TRBJ2-5; D is possibly TRBD2 (6 bases). The CDR3 nucleotides are TGTGCCATCAGTGAGTCGAAGGTGGCGGGGCAAGAGACCCAGTACTTC. As protein: CAISESKVAGQETQYF.